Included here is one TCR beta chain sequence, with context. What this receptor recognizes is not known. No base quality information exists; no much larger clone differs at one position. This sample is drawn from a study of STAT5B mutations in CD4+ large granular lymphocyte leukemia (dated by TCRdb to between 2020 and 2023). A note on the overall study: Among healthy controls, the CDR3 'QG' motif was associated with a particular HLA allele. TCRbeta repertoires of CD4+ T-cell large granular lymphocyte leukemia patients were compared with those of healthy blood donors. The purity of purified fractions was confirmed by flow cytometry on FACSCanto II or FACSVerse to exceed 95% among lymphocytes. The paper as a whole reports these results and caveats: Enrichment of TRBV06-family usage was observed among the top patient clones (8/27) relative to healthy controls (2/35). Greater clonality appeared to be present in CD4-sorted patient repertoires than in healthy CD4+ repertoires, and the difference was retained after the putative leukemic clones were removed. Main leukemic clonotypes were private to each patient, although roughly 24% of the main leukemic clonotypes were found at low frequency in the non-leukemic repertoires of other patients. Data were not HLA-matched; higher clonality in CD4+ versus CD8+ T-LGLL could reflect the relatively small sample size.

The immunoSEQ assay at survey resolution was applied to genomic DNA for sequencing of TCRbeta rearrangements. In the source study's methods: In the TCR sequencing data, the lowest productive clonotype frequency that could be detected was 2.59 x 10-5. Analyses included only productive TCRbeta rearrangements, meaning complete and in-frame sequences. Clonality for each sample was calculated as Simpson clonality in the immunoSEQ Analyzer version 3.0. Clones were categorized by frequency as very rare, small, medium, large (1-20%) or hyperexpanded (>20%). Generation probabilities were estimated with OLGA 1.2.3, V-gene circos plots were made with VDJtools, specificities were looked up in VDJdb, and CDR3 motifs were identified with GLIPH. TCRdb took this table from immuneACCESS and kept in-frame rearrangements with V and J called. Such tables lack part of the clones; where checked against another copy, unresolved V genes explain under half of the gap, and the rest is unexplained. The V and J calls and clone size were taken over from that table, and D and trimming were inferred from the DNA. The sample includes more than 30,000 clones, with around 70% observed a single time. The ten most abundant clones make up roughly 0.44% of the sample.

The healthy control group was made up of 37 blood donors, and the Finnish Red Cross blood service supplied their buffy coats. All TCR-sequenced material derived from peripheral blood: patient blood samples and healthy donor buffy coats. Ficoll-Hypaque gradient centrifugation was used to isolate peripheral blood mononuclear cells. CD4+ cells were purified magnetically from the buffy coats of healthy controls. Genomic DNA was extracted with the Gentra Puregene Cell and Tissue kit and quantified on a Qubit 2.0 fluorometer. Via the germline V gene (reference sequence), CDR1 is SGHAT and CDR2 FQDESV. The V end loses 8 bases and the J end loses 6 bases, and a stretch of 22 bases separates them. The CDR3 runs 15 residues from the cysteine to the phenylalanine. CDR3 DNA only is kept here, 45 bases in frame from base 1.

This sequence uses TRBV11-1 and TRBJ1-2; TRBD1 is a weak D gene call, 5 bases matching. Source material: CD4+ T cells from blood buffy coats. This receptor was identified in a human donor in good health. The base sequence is TGTGCCAGCGGCCCCCCGGGACGGAGGGGAGATGGCTACACCTTC. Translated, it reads CASGPPGRRGDGYTF.